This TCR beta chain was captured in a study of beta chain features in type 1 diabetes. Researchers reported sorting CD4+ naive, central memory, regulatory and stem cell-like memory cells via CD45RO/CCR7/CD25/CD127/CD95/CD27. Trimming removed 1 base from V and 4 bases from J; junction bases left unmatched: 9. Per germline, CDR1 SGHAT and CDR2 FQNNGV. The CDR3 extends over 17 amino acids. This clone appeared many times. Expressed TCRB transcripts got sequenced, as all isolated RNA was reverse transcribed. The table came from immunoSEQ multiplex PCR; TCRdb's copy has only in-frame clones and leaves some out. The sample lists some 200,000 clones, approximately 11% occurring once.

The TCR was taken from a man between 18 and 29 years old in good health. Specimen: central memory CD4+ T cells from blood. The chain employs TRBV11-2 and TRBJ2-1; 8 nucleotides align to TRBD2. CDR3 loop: CASSLGFSGVPYNEQFF. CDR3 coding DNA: TGTGCCAGCAGCTTAGGGTTTAGCGGGGTCCCATACAATGAGCAGTTCTTC.